These 9 T cell receptor beta chains share one sample of origin, sequenced in a study of metastatic and nonmetastatic thyroid tumors. Before thyroid surgery, none of the patients had received any treatment. TCRdb re-analyzed the PCR reads through MiXCR. Of about 16,000 clones listed, roughly 24% are singletons. The sequencing input was tumor tissue. The receptors were gathered from a male donor with papillary thyroid cancer or a benign thyroid nodule (not recorded which). Some clones in this sample may be carry-over from other donors' samples.

CDR3 region: CAGAGETGLYEQYF. The CDR3 nucleotides are TGTGCCGGCGCAGGCGAGACAGGTCTGTACGAGCAGTACTTC. This chain connects TRBV2 to TRBJ2-7; possible D gene TRBD1, 6 bases. CDR1 is SNHLY, CDR2 FYNNEI, per germline. V was shortened by 11 bases and J by 4 bases, with 21 bases between the two germline ends. CDR3 size: 14 residues. Filled out from reference TRBV2 and TRBJ2-7, the complete variable domain reads EPEVTQTPSHQVTQMGQEVILRCVPISNHLYFYWYRQILGQKVEFLVSFYNNEISEKSEIFDDQFSVERPDGSNFTLKIRSTKLEDSAMYFCAGAGETGLYEQYFGPGTRLTVT.

This clone was counted only a few times. A much larger clone sits a single nucleotide away, making a read error possible. The genes are TRBV3-1 and TRBJ2-5; tentative D call: TRBD2 (5 bases). The CDR3 totals 13 residues. In germline, CDR1 is LGHDT, CDR2 YNNKEL (reference sequence). The CDR3 nucleotides are TGTGCCGGCAGCCAACTAGAGGGAGAGACCCAGTACTTC. Protein sequence: CAGSQLEGETQYF.

There are a few counts of this clone. V usage is TRBV6-1 and J usage is TRBJ1-6; perhaps TRBD1 as D (5 bases). Germline values: CDR1 MNHNS, CDR2 SASEGT. V lost 8 bases to trimming and J lost 7 bases, with 9 bases between them. The CDR3 is 12 residues long. The CDR3 reads CASGTGNSPLHF. The CDR3 DNA follows: TGTGCCAGCGGGACGGGGAATTCACCCCTCCACTTT.

There are many counts of this clone. This could be a read error, since a much larger clone is one nucleotide away. The conserved phenylalanine or tryptophan normally closing the CDR3 is absent here, so this likely arose from a read error. This chain links TRBV20-1 with TRBJ2-2; D is unresolved. The CDR3 extends over 11 amino acids. Germline V lookup: CDR1 DFQATT, CDR2 SNEGSKA (reference sequence). V was cut by 6 bases and J by 7 bases, with 9 bases left in between. The CDR3 loop reads CSAGVDGELFL. CDR3 nucleotides: TGCAGTGCAGGAGTGGACGGGGAGCTGTTTCTT.

This clone was observed a single time. The rearrangement uses TRBV5-1 and TRBJ2-7; a weak D match, TRBD2 (7 bases). Deletions cut 1 base from V and 6 bases from J, with 17 bases between. Germline V gene lookup returns CDR1 SGHRS and CDR2 YFSETQ. The CDR3 length is 15 residues. In DNA, the CDR3 is TGCGCCAGCAGCTTGAGCGGGACACATGGTGCCGAGCAGTACTTC. This codes for CASSLSGTHGAEQYF.

This clone was detected ten times or more. This sequence joins TRBV20-1 and TRBJ2-3; D remains unclear. This CDR3 has 14 residues. V was cut by 3 bases and J by 3 bases, with 13 bases left in between. Germline-derived CDR1 and CDR2 are DFQATT and SNEGSKA (reference sequence). Here the CDR3 DNA reads TGCAGTGCTAGCGTACAAATAGGTACAGATACGCAGTATTTT. This encodes CSASVQIGTDTQYF.

This clone was recorded many times. The chain combines TRBV20-1 with TRBJ2-3; 13 bases align to TRBD2. V was clipped by 5 bases and J by 7 bases; unmatched bases: 9. Germline CDR1 is DFQATT and CDR2 is SNEGSKA (reference sequence). The CDR3 has 15 amino acids. The CDR3 reads CSAPRLAGGGNTQYF. CDR3 nucleotides: TGCAGTGCTCCGCGACTAGCGGGGGGAGGGAATACGCAGTATTTT.

This clone was counted ten times or more. V is TRBV2 and J is TRBJ2-3; TRBD2 matches at 7 bases. V lost 5 bases and J lost 2; bases outside the gene matches: 4. Germline assignment: CDR1 SNHLY and CDR2 FYNNEI. The CDR3 contains 14 residues. The CDR3 is CASSWGRDTDTQYF. CDR3 nucleotide sequence: TGTGCCAGCAGTTGGGGGAGGGACACAGATACGCAGTATTTT.

There are many counts of this clone. The chain's CDR3 is CSVDRDHGGYTF. CDR3 DNA: TGCAGCGTAGACAGGGACCACGGGGGCTACACCTTC. This chain uses TRBV29-1 with TRBJ1-2, with 7 nucleotides matching TRBD1. The CDR3 has 12 amino acids. Trimming cost V 6 bases and J 8 bases; bases outside gene matches: 9. The germline V gene has CDR1 SQVTM and CDR2 ANQGSEA.